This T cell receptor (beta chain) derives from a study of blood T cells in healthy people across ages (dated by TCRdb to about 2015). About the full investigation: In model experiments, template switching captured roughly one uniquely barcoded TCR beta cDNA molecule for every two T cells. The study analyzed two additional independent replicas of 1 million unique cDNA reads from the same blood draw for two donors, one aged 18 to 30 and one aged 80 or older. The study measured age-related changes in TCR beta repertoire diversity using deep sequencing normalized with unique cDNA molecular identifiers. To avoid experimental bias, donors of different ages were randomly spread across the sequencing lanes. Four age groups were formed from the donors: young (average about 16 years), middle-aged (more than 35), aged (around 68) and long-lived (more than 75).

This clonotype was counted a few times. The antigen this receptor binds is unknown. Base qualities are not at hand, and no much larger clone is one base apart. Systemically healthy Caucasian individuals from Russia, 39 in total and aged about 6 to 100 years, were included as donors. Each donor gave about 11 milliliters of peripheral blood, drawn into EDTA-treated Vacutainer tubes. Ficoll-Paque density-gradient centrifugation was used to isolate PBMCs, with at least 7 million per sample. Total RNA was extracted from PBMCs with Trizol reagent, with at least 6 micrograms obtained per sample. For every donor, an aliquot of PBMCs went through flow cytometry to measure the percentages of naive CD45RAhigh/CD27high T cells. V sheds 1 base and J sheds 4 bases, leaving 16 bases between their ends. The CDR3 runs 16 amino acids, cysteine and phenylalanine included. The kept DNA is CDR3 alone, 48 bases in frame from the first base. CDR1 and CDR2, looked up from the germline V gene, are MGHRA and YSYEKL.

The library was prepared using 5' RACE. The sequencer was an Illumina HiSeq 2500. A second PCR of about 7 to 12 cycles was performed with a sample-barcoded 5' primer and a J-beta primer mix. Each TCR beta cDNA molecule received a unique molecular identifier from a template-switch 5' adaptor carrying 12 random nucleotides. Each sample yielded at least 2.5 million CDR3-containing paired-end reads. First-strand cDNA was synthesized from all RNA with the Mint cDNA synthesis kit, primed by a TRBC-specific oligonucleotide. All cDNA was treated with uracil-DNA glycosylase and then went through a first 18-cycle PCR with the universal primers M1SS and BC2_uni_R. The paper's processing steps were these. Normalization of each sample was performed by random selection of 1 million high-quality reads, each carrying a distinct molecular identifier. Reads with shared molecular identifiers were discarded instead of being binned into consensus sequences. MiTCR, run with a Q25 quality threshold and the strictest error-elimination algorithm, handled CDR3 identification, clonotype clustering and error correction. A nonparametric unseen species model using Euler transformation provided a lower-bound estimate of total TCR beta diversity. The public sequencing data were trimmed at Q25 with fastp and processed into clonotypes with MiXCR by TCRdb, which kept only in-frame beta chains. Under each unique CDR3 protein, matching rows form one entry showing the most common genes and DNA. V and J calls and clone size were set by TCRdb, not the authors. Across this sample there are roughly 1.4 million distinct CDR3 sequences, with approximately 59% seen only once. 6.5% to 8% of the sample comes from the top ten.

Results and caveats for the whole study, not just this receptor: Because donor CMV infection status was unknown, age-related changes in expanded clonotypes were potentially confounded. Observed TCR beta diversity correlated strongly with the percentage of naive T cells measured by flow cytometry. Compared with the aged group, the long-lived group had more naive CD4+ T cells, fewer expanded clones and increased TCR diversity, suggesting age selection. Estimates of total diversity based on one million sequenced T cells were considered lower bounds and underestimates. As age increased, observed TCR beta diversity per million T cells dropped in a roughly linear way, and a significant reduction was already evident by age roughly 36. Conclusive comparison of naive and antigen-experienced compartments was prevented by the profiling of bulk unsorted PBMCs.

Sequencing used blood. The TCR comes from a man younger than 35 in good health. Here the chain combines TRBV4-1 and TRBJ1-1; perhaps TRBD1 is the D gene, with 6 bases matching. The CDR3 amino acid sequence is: CASSQGAAGEFTEAFF. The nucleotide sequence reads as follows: TGCGCCAGCAGCCAAGGGGCGGCAGGGGAGTTCACTGAAGCTTTCTTT.